This T cell receptor beta chain comes out of a study of cytomegalovirus exposure and HLA in healthy donors. Study at large: According to later analysis, the same platform produced the 110 or so validation and about 700 first-cohort repertoires. Study outcomes and limitations: Subsequent analysis revealed that first-cohort TCR clusters tended to co-occur in the 110 or so validation repertoires.

Method: immunoSEQ multiplex PCR; TCRdb's copy keeps in-frame clones and lacks some. The table has approximately 170,000 clones, around 85% seen once. V shed 4 bases, J shed 5 bases, and the junction held 9 bases outside the gene matches. The length of the CDR3 is 15 residues. Germline V lookup: CDR1 MNHEY, CDR2 SVGAGI. A note on this clone: Its antigen is unknown.

The source material was PBMCs. The V gene is TRBV6-5, the J gene TRBJ2-5, with 8 positions matching TRBD1. The clonotype originates from a man between 18 and 29 years old in good health and CMV-seropositive. CDR3 loop: CASSSEDRVRETQYF. For the CDR3, the DNA is TGTGCCAGCAGTTCGGAGGACAGGGTCCGGGAGACCCAGTACTTC.